This is a list of T cell receptor beta chains from one sample in a study of T cell clusters in autoimmune cytopenias. TCRdb re-called the multiplex PCR reads and catalogs CDR3 proteins one per entry, DNA excluded. This sample lists 5,500 to 6,000 distinct CDR3 sequences; its ten largest clones have 2.5% to 3.5%. In addition, the sample was reused for a study of T cell repertoires in aging, cancer and after chemotherapy.

Input material: peripheral blood. These TCRs come from a human donor in good health. The CDR3 runs from the conserved cysteine through the conserved F or W. Size is stated for part of the rows, as once, few or many counts, or as a class when the clone is expanded.

>TRBV12-3/TRBV12-4|TRBJ2-7|.
CASSPRTGEQYF
>TRBV6-2/TRBV6-3|TRBJ2-5|medium-sized
CASSPGRETQYF
>TRBV6-1|TRBJ1-5|medium-sized
CASSEGAGNQPQHF
>TRBV19|TRBJ2-1|medium-sized
CASSLRRVNEQFF
>TRBV15|TRBJ1-3|.
CATSRALRSSGNTIYF
>TRBV12-3/TRBV12-4|TRBJ2-1|.
CASRGIYSYNEQFF
>TRBV5-6|TRBJ2-5|.
CASSGGGETQYF
>TRBV19|TRBJ1-2|medium-sized
CASSIDRRRNLDGYTF
>TRBV6-2/TRBV6-3|TRBJ2-7|medium-sized
CASSGLFLSYEQYF
>TRBV5-6|TRBJ1-3|medium-sized
CASSLTAFSGNTIYF
>TRBV6-5|TRBJ2-1|medium-sized
CASMNFMAGYNEQFF
>TRBV29-1|TRBJ2-1|large
CSVKGAGGRQFF
>TRBV18|TRBJ1-5|.
CASSPDTGRSFNQPQHF
>TRBV6-5|TRBJ1-1|medium-sized
CASSHVRGHLEAFF
>TRBV12-3/TRBV12-4|TRBJ1-5|.
CASSLTGDYNQPQHF
>TRBV5-4|TRBJ2-1|medium-sized
CASSRDSLNEQFF
>TRBV11-2|TRBJ1-2|.
CASSQDSGLYGYTF
>TRBV14|TRBJ1-4|.
CASSRGGELFF
>TRBV12-3/TRBV12-4|TRBJ1-1|.
CASSLRAAATEAFF
>TRBV27|TRBJ2-7|medium-sized
CASRTGAAYEQYF
>TRBV6-5|TRBJ1-1|.
CASTLRGGFTEAFF
>TRBV12-3/TRBV12-4|TRBJ1-1|.
CASSNRNMNTEAFF
>TRBV5-1|TRBJ2-5|.
CASSLGGLAGKETQYF
>TRBV6-5|TRBJ2-1|medium-sized
CASTAGWGAEEQFF
>TRBV6-5|TRBJ1-1|.
CASSYSERVWGTEAFF
>TRBV6-5|TRBJ2-5|medium-sized
CASSYWVSGGETQYF
>TRBV12-3/TRBV12-4|TRBJ2-2|.
CASSYSGRANTGELFF
>TRBV13|TRBJ1-2|.
CASSLVGIRSYGYTF
>TRBV10-3|TRBJ1-2|.
CAISESGAANYGYTF
>TRBV4-1|TRBJ2-7|.
CASSQASGSSSYEQYF
>TRBV24-1|TRBJ2-3|medium-sized
CATSDHGRNTQYF
>TRBV6-5|TRBJ1-2|.
CASLGQLYGYTF
>TRBV19|TRBJ1-1|medium-sized
CASMRGRRNTEAFF
>TRBV5-1|TRBJ2-3|.
CASSQYSGDRTDTQYF
>TRBV15|TRBJ1-1|medium-sized
CATSKNTEAFF
>TRBV27|TRBJ1-3|medium-sized
CASSLSAGHGNTIYF
>TRBV12-3/TRBV12-4|TRBJ2-7|.
CASSLGDRDEQYF
>TRBV11-3|TRBJ1-6|.
CASSLGTVIGSPLHF
>TRBV19|TRBJ2-5|medium-sized
CASSIRFSGGLLAETQYF
>TRBV5-4|TRBJ2-1|.
CASSLVAAIAWNEQFF
>TRBV12-3/TRBV12-4|TRBJ2-2|medium-sized
CATTGDLRGELFF
>TRBV30|TRBJ1-5|medium-sized
CAWDGGGDQPQHF